This T cell receptor (beta chain) was profiled in a study of OX40 agonist ivuxolimab in advanced cancers. Looking at the study overall: Ivuxolimab was an agonistic, fully human IgG2 monoclonal antibody directed against OX40 (CD134), a costimulatory receptor. The point of sequencing TCRbeta in the periphery was to test whether ivuxolimab changed TCR sequence diversity and drove clonal T-cell expansion. Partial responses were achieved by three dose-escalation patients, of whom one had hepatocellular carcinoma and two had cutaneous melanoma. Prior anti-PD-1, anti-PD-L1 or anti-CTLA-4 therapy was permitted, and checkpoint inhibitors had been received by roughly 42% of dose-escalation patients. The dose-escalation cohort was about 86% male with a mean age of 60 years, ranging from roughly 20 to 85. Of the roughly 54 dose-escalation patients, hepatocellular carcinoma was present in roughly 19, melanoma in about 15, renal cell carcinoma in 9 and head and neck cancer in 9. The monotherapy dose-escalation portion (N = 52 patients) of the phase I ivuxolimab trial is reported in the paper. Intravenous ivuxolimab was administered to patients every 2 weeks at six dose levels: 0.01, 0.1, 0.3, 1.5, 3 and 10 mg/kg. Broad study findings and their caveats: At doses of 0.1 to 3.0 mg/kg, clonal expansion of both CD4+ and CD8+ T cells in blood was seen between baseline and week 6. Low levels of normalized T-cell clonal expansion were also seen in some patients who did not respond. After ivuxolimab, CD8+ T cells had more expanded clones than CD4+ T cells on average. Antigen specificity was not determined for the clonally expanded peripheral T cells. In partial responders in the 0.1-3.0 mg/kg groups, normalized peripheral clonal expansion was found to be among the lowest, especially among CD8+ T cells.

About this clone itself: The antigen it recognizes is unknown. One base away there is no much larger clone; base qualities are not given.

The trial excluded patients who had a history of autoimmune disease or were on systemic immunosuppression. Peripheral blood for TCR sequencing was collected from all dose cohorts at baseline, on cycle 4 day 1, and on cycle 7 day 1. The samples were taken from a phase I, first-in-human, multicenter, open-label dose-escalation trial of ivuxolimab. Adults with locally advanced or metastatic head and neck squamous cell, hepatocellular, melanoma or renal cell carcinoma were enrolled in the trial. CD4+ and CD8+ T cells were sorted separately from peripheral blood before TCR sequencing. CDR1 SGHRS and CDR2 YFSETQ are derived from the germline V gene. Counted from cysteine to phenylalanine, this CDR3 has 13 amino acids. The only DNA kept is the CDR3, 39 bases in frame from the first base. V gives up 4 bases and J gives up 6 bases, and the segment between their germline ends measures 13 bases. Genomic DNA was extracted from sorted cells for sequencing of the TCRbeta CDR3 region. TCRbeta CDR3 regions were sequenced using the immunoSEQ Assay. The immuneACCESS repertoire file appears here via TCRdb, limited to in-frame rearrangements. These files lack a portion of the clones; in checked studies, under half of the deficit traces to unresolved V genes, and the cause of the others is not known. The sample table lists 50,000 or so clones, about 86% of them with a count of one. Jointly, the top ten make up approximately 7% of the sample.

The sequencing here drew on CD4+ or CD8+ T cells sorted from blood, taken in a trial of the OX40 agonist ivuxolimab. The TCR originated in an adult with an advanced solid tumor such as melanoma, head and neck, liver or kidney cancer. The chain is made from TRBV5-1 and TRBJ1-1, with no reliable assignment of the D segment. The DNA sequence reads TGCGCCAGCAGCGCCCGCGTATTCGCTGAAGCTTTCTTT. This yields the protein CASSARVFAEAFF. The variable domain in full, with residues beyond the CDR3 obtained from the reference TRBV5-1 and TRBJ1-1 genes, is KAGVTQTPRYLIKTRGQQVTLSCSPISGHRSVSWYQQTPGQGLQFLFEYFSETQRNKGNFPGRFSGRQFSNSRSEMNVSTLELGDSALYLCASSARVFAEAFFGQGTRLTVV.